This is a list of T cell receptor beta chains from one sample in a study of T-cell reconstitution after alpha-beta-depleted transplantation in children. TCRdb passed the PCR reads through MiXCR, listing each CDR3 protein once. The sample has about 440,000 distinct CDR3 sequences, around two fifths seen once; the top ten hold approximately 25%. The sample consisted of PBMCs, taken before TCRalphabeta/CD19-depleted stem cell transplant. The receptors derive from a girl aged 2 to 9 with aplastic anemia, due to receive a stem cell transplant. Each CDR3 is given with its conserved first and last residue. A D gene is named only where the DNA matches it firmly. The size of a clone is reported for some rows only, either as once, few or many, or as a class for expanded clones.

TRBJ2-1 | 11 | NA | TRBV30 | NA | CAWSVLEEQFF | TGTGCCTGGAGTGTACTGGAGGAGCAGTTCTTC
TRBJ2-2 | 15 | many | TRBV5-1 | TRBD1 | CASSLRQGGTGELFF | TGCGCCAGCAGCTTGAGACAGGGCGGAACCGGGGAGCTGTTTTTT
TRBJ1-2 | 15 | NA | TRBV7-9 | TRBD1 | CASSLVGQGADGYTF | TGTGCCAGCAGCTTAGTCGGGCAGGGGGCTGATGGCTACACCTTC
TRBJ2-1 | 15 | many | TRBV27 | NA | CASLNTGTRDNEQFF | TGTGCCAGCCTCAATACCGGGACTCGGGACAATGAGCAGTTCTTC
TRBJ2-5 | 13 | NA | TRBV5-1 | NA | CASSITGSETQYF | TGCGCCAGCAGCATTACAGGGTCGGAGACCCAGTACTTC
TRBJ2-1 | 18 | few | TRBV20-1 | TRBD1 | CSARGLTGGLSSYNEQFF | TGCAGTGCTAGAGGTCTTACAGGGGGCCTCAGCTCCTACAATGAGCAGTTCTTC
TRBJ2-3 | 15 | NA | TRBV5-5 | NA | CASSLELFSTDTQYF | TGTGCCAGCAGCTTGGAACTGTTTAGCACAGATACGCAGTATTTT
TRBJ2-2 | 15 | few | TRBV7-6 | NA | CASTSWGSSTGELFF | TGTGCCAGCACCTCCTGGGGATCGTCCACCGGGGAGCTGTTTTTT
TRBJ2-2 | 14 | NA | TRBV20-1 | NA | CSARYGANTGELFF | TGCAGTGCTAGATACGGGGCGAACACCGGGGAGCTGTTTTTT
TRBJ1-1 | 16 | NA | TRBV12-3/TRBV12-4 | TRBD1 | CASRTRDRGMNTEAFF | TGTGCCAGCAGGACCCGGGACAGGGGAATGAACACTGAAGCTTTCTTT
TRBJ2-1 | 20 | NA | TRBV5-6 | TRBD1 | CASSLEWISGQTNLYNEQFF | TGTGCCAGCAGCTTGGAATGGATATCGGGACAGACTAATCTCTACAATGAGCAGTTCTTC
TRBJ2-7 | 12 | few | TRBV20-1 | TRBD2 | CSAPRGDYEQYF | TGCAGTGCGCCCCGGGGGGACTACGAGCAGTACTTC
TRBJ1-4 | 14 | once | TRBV20-1 | TRBD1 | CSARKGAAPEKLFF | TGCAGTGCTAGGAAGGGGGCGGCTCCTGAAAAACTGTTTTTT
TRBJ2-7 | 14 | NA | TRBV29-1 | NA | CSVALRGSSYEQYF | TGCAGCGTTGCGCTCAGGGGAAGCTCCTACGAGCAGTACTTC
TRBJ2-1 | 15 | NA | TRBV5-1 | TRBD1 | CASSSPGQVYNEQFF | TGCGCCAGCAGCTCCCCGGGACAGGTATACAATGAGCAGTTCTTC
TRBJ2-7 | 15 | few | TRBV7-2 | NA | CASSLEGLGSYEQYF | TGTGCCAGCAGCCTCGAGGGGCTAGGGTCCTACGAGCAGTACTTC